These 5 T cell receptor beta chains were all obtained from the same sample, sequenced in a study of identical twins. Each CDR3 protein gets one entry after TCRdb re-called the 5' RACE reads with MiXCR. The sample lists about 280,000 distinct CDR3 sequences, about 8.1% seen once, with about 2.1% in the top ten. In addition, the sample was reused for a study of yellow fever vaccine responses in identical twins.

What was sequenced was memory (CD45RO+) T cells sorted from blood. These receptors all come from a woman under 30 in good health.

This clonotype appeared a few times. V and J are TRBV2 and TRBJ2-7; weak D call: TRBD1 (6 bases). This CDR3 is 15 amino acids long. The V gene's germline CDR1 is SNHLY and CDR2 FYNNEI. V lost 2 bases, J lost 2 bases, and 13 bases lay in between. The CDR3 sequence: CASSESGVLTYEQYV. CDR3 in DNA: TGTGCCAGCAGTGAATCAGGGGTCCTCACCTACGAGCAGTACGTC.

There are many counts of this clonotype. The V gene is TRBV20-1, the J gene TRBJ2-3, with 16 nucleotides matching TRBD2. The ends lost 0 bases at V and 5 bases at J; junction bases unmatched: 5. Germline CDR1 and CDR2: DFQATT and SNEGSKA (reference sequence). The CDR3 is 17 amino acids. The CDR3 loop reads CSARDPGLAGGRDTQYF. Here the CDR3 DNA reads TGCAGTGCTAGAGATCCGGGACTAGCGGGGGGGAGAGATACGCAGTATTTT.

This clonotype showed up just a few times. The chain recombines TRBV19 with TRBJ1-2; TRBD1 is a possible D gene (6 bases). Trimming took 3 bases from V and 13 from J, leaving 18 bases between them. CDR3 length: 13 residues. The germline V gene encodes CDR1 LNHDA and CDR2 SQIVND (reference sequence). Here the CDR3 reads CASSITPTGPLTF. In nucleotides, the CDR3 is TGTGCCAGTAGTATTACACCGACAGGACCGCTCACCTTC.

This clonotype was detected many times. The chain combines TRBV5-5 with TRBJ2-2; 7 nucleotides line up with TRBD1. Germline V gene sequence: CDR1 SGHKS, CDR2 YYEKEE (reference sequence). The CDR3 has 16 amino acids. Trimming cost V 4 bases and J 5 bases; bases outside gene matches: 11. The CDR3 loop reads CASSNRQGLGTGELFF. For the CDR3, the DNA is TGTGCCAGCAGCAATCGACAGGGCCTAGGTACCGGGGAGCTGTTTTTT.

This clonotype has just a few counts. The rearrangement links TRBV20-1 to TRBJ1-6, with TRBD1 identical over 7 bases. The CDR3 sequence is 17 residues long. Per germline, CDR1 DFQATT and CDR2 SNEGSKA (reference sequence). V gave up 6 bases and J gave up 7 bases; unmatched junction bases: 18. The CDR3 loop reads CSALITGDRLQNSPLHF. Written as DNA, the CDR3 is TGCAGTGCCCTCATTACAGGGGATAGGTTACAAAATTCACCCCTCCACTTT.